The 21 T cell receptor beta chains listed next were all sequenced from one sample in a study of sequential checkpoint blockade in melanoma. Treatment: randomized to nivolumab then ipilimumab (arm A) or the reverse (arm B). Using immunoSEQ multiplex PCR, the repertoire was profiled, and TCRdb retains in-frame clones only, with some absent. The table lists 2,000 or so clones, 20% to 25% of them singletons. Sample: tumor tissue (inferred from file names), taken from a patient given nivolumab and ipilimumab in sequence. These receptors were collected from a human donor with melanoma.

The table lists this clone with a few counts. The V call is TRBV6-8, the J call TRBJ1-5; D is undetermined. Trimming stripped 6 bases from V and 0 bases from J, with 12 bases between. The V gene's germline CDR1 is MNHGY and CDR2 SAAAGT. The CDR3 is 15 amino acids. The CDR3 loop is CASRLDSPSNQPQHF. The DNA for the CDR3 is TGTGCCAGCAGATTGGACTCCCCTAGCAATCAGCCCCAGCATTTT.

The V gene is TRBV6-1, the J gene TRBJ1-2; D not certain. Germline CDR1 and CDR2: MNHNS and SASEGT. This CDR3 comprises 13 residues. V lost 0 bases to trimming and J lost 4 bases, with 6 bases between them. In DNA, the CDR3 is TGTGCCAGCAGTGAAGCCAGCTTCTATGGCTACACCTTC. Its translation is CASSEASFYGYTF.

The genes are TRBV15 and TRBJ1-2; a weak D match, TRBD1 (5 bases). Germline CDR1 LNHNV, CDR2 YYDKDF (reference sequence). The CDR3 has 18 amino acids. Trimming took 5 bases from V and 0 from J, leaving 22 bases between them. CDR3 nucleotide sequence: TGTGCCACCAGCGTTTTGGGACTCAGTACGTTTCCTAACTATGGCTACACCTTC. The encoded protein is CATSVLGLSTFPNYGYTF.

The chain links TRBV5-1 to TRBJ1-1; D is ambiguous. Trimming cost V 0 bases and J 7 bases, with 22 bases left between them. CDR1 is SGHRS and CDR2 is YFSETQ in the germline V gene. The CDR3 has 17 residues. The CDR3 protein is CASSLGVTALEFREAFF. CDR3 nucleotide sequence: TGCGCCAGCAGCTTGGGTGTTACAGCGTTAGAATTTCGTGAAGCTTTCTTT.

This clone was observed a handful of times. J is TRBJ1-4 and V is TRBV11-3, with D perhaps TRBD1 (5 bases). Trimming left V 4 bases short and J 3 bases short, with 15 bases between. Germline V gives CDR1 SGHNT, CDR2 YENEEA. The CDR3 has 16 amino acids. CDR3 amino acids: CASSYGTGIANEKLFF. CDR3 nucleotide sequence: TGTGCCAGCAGCTACGGGACCGGGATTGCTAATGAAAAACTGTTTTTT.

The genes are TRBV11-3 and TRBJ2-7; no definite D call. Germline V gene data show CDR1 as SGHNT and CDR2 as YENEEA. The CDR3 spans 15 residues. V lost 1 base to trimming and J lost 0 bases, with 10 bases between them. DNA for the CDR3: TGTGCCAGCAGCTTAGGGTATTTGTCCTCCTACGAGCAGTACTTC. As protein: CASSLGYLSSYEQYF. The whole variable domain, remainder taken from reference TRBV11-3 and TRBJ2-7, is EAGVVQSPRYKIIEKKQPVAFWCNPISGHNTLYWYLQNLGQGPELLIRYENEEAVDDSQLPKDRFSAERLKGVDSTLKIQPAELGDSAVYLCASSLGYLSSYEQYFGPGTRLTVT.

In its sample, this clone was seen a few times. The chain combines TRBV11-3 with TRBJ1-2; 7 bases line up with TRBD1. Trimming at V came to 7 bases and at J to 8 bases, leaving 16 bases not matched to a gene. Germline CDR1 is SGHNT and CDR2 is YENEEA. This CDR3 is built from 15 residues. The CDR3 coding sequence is TGTGCCAGCACTCCATATCTCGAGACAGGGAAGGGCTACACCTTC. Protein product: CASTPYLETGKGYTF. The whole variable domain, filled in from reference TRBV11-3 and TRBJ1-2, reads EAGVVQSPRYKIIEKKQPVAFWCNPISGHNTLYWYLQNLGQGPELLIRYENEEAVDDSQLPKDRFSAERLKGVDSTLKIQPAELGDSAVYLCASTPYLETGKGYTFGSGTRLTVV.

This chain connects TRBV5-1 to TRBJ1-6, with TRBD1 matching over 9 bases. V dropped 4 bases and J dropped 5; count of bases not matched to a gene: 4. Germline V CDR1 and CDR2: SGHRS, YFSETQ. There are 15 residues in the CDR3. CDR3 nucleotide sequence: TGCGCCAGCAGCACAGGGGGCACGAATAATTCACCCCTCCACTTT. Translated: CASSTGGTNNSPLHF.

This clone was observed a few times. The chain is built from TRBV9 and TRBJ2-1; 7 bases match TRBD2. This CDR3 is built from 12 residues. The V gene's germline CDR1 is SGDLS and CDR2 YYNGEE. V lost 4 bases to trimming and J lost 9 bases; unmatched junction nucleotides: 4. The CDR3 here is CASSRDYSEQFF. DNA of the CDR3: TGTGCCAGCAGCCGGGACTATTCTGAGCAGTTCTTC.

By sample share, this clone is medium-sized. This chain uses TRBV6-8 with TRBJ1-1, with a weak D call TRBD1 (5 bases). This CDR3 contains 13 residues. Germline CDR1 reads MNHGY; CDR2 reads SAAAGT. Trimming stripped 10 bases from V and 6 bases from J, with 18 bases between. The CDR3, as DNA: TGTGCCATCAGGGTCCCAGGAGGGCCTGAAGCTTTCTTT. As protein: CAIRVPGGPEAFF.

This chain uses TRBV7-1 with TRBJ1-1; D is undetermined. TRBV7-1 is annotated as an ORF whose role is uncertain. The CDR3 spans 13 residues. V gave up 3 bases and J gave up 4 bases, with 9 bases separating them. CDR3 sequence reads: CASSSLLGTEAFF. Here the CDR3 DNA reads TGTGCCAGCAGCTCCCTTTTGGGCACTGAAGCTTTCTTT.

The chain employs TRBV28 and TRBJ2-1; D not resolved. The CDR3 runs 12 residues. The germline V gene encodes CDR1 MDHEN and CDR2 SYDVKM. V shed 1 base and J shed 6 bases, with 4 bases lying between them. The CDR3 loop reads CASSLSLNEQFF. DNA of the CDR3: TGTGCCAGCAGTTTATCCCTCAATGAGCAGTTCTTC.

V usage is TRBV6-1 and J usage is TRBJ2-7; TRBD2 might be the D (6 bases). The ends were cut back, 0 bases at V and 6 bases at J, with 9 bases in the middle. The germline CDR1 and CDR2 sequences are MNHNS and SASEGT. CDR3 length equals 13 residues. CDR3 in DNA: TGTGCCAGCAGTGAAGCGCGGGGTAGCGAGCAGTACTTC. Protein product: CASSEARGSEQYF.

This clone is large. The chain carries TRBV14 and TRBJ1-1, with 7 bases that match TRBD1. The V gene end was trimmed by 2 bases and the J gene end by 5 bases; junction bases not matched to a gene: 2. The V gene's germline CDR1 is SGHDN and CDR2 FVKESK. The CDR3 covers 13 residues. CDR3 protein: CASSQSQGTEAFF. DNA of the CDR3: TGTGCCAGCAGCCAATCACAGGGGACTGAAGCTTTCTTT. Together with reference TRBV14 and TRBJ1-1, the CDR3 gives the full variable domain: EAGVTQFPSHSVIEKGQTVTLRCDPISGHDNLYWYRRVMGKEIKFLLHFVKESKQDESGMPNNRFLAERTGGTYSTLKVQPAELEDSGVYFCASSQSQGTEAFFGQGTRLTVV.

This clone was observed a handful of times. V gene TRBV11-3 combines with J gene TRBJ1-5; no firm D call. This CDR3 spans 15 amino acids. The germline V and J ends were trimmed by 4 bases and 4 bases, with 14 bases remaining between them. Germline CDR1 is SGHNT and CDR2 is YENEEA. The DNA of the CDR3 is TGTGCCAGCAGCTCGACTCAGGAGCTAAATCAGCCCCAGCATTTT. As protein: CASSSTQELNQPQHF.

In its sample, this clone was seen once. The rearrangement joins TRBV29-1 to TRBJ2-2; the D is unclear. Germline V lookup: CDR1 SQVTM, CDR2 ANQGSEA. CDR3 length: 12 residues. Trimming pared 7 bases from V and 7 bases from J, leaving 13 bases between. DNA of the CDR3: TGCAGCGCCCAGACTGATCACGGGGAGCTGTTTTTT. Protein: CSAQTDHGELFF.

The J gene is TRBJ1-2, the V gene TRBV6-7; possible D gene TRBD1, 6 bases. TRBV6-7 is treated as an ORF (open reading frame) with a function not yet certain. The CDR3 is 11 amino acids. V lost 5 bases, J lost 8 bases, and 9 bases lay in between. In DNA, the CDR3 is TGTGCCAGCAGTCCAGGGGACGGCTACACCTTC. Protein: CASSPGDGYTF.

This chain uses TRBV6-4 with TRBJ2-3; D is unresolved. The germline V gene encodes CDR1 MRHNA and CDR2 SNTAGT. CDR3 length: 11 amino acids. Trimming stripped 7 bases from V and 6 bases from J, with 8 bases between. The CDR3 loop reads CASNSRDTQYF. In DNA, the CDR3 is TGTGCCAGCAATTCTCGGGATACGCAGTATTTT.

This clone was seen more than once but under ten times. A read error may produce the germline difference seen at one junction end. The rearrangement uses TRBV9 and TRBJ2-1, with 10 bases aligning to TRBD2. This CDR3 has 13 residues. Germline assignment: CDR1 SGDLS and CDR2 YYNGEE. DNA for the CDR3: TGTGCCAGCAGCCTCTCGGGGCTAGCGGGAGAGCTCTTC. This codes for CASSLSGLAGELF.

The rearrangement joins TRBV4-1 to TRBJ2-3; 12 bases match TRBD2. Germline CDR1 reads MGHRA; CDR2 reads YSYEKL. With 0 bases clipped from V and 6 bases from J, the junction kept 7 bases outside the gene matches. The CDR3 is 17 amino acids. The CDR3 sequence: CASSQESASGGADTQYF. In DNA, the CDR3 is TGCGCCAGCAGCCAAGAATCGGCTAGCGGGGGGGCCGATACGCAGTATTTT.

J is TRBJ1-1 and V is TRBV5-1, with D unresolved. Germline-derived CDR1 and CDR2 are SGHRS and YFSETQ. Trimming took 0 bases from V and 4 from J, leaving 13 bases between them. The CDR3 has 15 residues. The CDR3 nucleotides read TGCGCCAGCAGCTTGGTCCTCCACGAGGGCACTGAAGCTTTCTTT. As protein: CASSLVLHEGTEAFF.